These 10 T cell receptor beta chains share one sample of origin, sequenced in a study of blood T cell repertoires in COVID-19. The method was immunoSEQ multiplex PCR; TCRdb's version includes in-frame clones alone and lacks a portion of them. The sample has approximately 210,000 clones, around 80% seen once. The sequenced material came from peripheral blood. These receptors were obtained from a woman older than 75 with COVID-19, enrolled during active disease.

This chain links TRBV28 with TRBJ1-6; 7 nucleotides match TRBD1. The CDR3 runs 16 residues. Germline V gene lookup returns CDR1 MDHEN and CDR2 SYDVKM. With V trimmed by 7 bases and J by 0 bases, 6 bases remained unmatched. DNA of the CDR3: TGTGCCAGCATGAAACAGGGGAGCTCCTATAATTCACCCCTCCACTTT. This encodes CASMKQGSSYNSPLHF.

This chain connects TRBV5-4 to TRBJ2-1; D is perhaps TRBD1 (7 bases). V gave up 2 bases and J gave up 4 bases, with 16 bases separating them. The CDR3 is made up of 16 amino acids. Germline CDR1 reads SGHNT; CDR2 reads YYREEE (reference sequence). The CDR3 loop is CASSLGGGQTYNEQFF. CDR3 in DNA: TGTGCCAGCAGCTTAGGAGGGGGACAGACGTACAATGAGCAGTTCTTC. The full variable domain, with the rest looked up from reference TRBV5-4 and TRBJ2-1, is ETGVTQSPTHLIKTRGQQVTLRCSSQSGHNTVSWYQQALGQGPQFIFQYYREEENGRGNFPPRFSGLQFPNYSSELNVNALELDDSALYLCASSLGGGQTYNEQFFGPGTRLTVL.

This rearrangement joins TRBV3-1 (or the pseudogene TRBV3-2) to TRBJ2-5; TRBD2 matches at 13 bases. Germline loops: CDR1 LGHDT, CDR2 YNNKEL (reference sequence). The CDR3 has 15 residues. With V trimmed by 2 bases and J by 5 bases, 2 bases remained unmatched. The CDR3 protein is CASSQPGLAGETQYF. As DNA, the CDR3 is TGTGCCAGCAGCCAACCGGGACTAGCGGGGGAGACCCAGTACTTC.

The CDR3 DNA follows: TGTGCCTCTAGGGGTGGGGAGGCTGGGGCCAACGTCCTGACTTTC. As protein: CASRGGEAGANVLTF. V gene TRBV27 combines with J gene TRBJ2-6; weak D call: TRBD2 (6 bases). Trimming pared 11 bases from V and 2 bases from J, leaving 16 bases between. Germline V gives CDR1 MNHEY, CDR2 SMNVEV (reference sequence). This CDR3 contains 15 residues.

This clone was found once. The J gene is TRBJ2-5, the V gene TRBV7-8; 9 nucleotides line up with TRBD2. Germline loops: CDR1 SGHVS, CDR2 FQNEAQ. J lost 6 bases, V lost 4 bases, and 9 bases had no gene match. CDR3 length equals 15 residues. The CDR3 is CASSSSGGLVQTQYF. CDR3 in DNA: TGTGCCAGCAGCTCAAGCGGGGGGCTCGTACAGACCCAGTACTTC.

This chain joins TRBV7-2 and TRBJ1-1, with D perhaps TRBD1 (5 bases). This CDR3 is built from 15 residues. Germline V gene lookup returns CDR1 SGHTA and CDR2 FQGNSA. V was cut by 1 base and J by 1 base, with 10 bases left in between. The DNA of the CDR3 is TGTGCCAGCAGCTTAGGAAATCAGGGGAACACTGAAGCTTTCTTT. Its translation is CASSLGNQGNTEAFF.

The CDR3: CASSIPGTGNTIYF. CDR3 bases: TGTGCCAGTAGTATCCCAGGGACTGGAAACACCATATATTTT. V gene TRBV19 combines with J gene TRBJ1-3; a possible D gene is TRBD1 (5 bases). V lost 3 bases to trimming and J lost 2 bases, with 8 bases between them. CDR3 length equals 14 residues. Germline V gene lookup returns CDR1 LNHDA and CDR2 SQIVND (reference sequence).

This clone appeared once. The chain couples TRBV6-5 to TRBJ1-5, with D hard to call. The V gene's germline CDR1 is MNHEY and CDR2 SVGAGI. With 5 bases removed from V and 5 bases from J, the gap between germline ends came to 16 bases. The CDR3 is 15 residues long. CDR3: CASSTSQRYDQPQHF. For the CDR3, the DNA is TGTGCCAGCAGTACCAGTCAGAGGTACGATCAGCCCCAGCATTTT.

The genes are TRBV4-1 and TRBJ1-1; D possibly corresponds to TRBD1 (5 bases). V shed 2 bases and J shed 5 bases, with 12 bases lying between them. This CDR3 is 14 amino acids long. CDR1 and CDR2 from the germline V gene are MGHRA and YSYEKL. The CDR3 DNA sequence: TGCGCCAGCAGCCAACAGGGAGGGTTAACTGAAGCTTTCTTT. Protein: CASSQQGGLTEAFF.

The chain recombines TRBV5-1 with TRBJ1-2; 9 nucleotides agree with TRBD1. Germline assignment: CDR1 SGHRS and CDR2 YFSETQ. The CDR3 spans 19 residues. The junction had 24 bases not matched to a gene; V was cut back by 6 bases and J by 6 bases. The CDR3 DNA reads as TGCGCCAGCAACTCCTTCGGGGACAGGGAAGAATCCGATCAGCATGGCTACACCTTC. This gives the protein CASNSFGDREESDQHGYTF.